The rows below give T cell receptor beta chains drawn from one sample of a study of early T cells in non-severe SARS-CoV-2 infection. A single record per CDR3 protein comes from TCRdb applying MiXCR to the 5' RACE reads. Of approximately 33,000 distinct CDR3 sequences in the sample, 3% to 4.5% were seen once. The sequenced material came from whole blood. The receptors stem from an adult who was a healthcare worker with PCR-confirmed SARS-CoV-2 infection or an uninfected control (not recorded which). Both conserved end residues are part of each CDR3. A D gene is named only where the DNA matches it firmly. Clone size is given for some rows only: seen once, a few or many times, or a class if the clone is expanded.

v_call	clone_size	j_call	d_call	cdr3_aa	cdr3_nt
TRBV20-1	many	TRBJ2-5	NA	CSASFGRAYQETQYF	TGCAGTGCTAGTTTTGGCAGGGCATACCAAGAGACCCAGTACTTC
TRBV7-7	many	TRBJ2-1	NA	CASSEGGGSYEQFF	TGTGCTAGCTCCGAGGGGGGCGGGAGTTATGAGCAGTTCTTC
TRBV7-2	many	TRBJ2-7	NA	CASSVTAYEQYF	TGTGCCAGCAGCGTAACAGCATACGAGCAGTACTTC
TRBV29-1	medium-sized	TRBJ1-1	NA	CSVVPGVNTEAFF	TGCAGCGTTGTACCGGGGGTGAACACTGAAGCTTTCTTT
TRBV7-9	many	TRBJ2-1	NA	CASSSKSLAITGNEQFF	TGTGCCAGCAGCTCAAAAAGCCTAGCCATAACAGGGAATGAGCAGTTCTTC
TRBV29-1	many	TRBJ2-3	NA	CSSPGYTDTQYF	TGCAGCTCCCCGGGCTACACAGATACGCAGTATTTT
TRBV7-3	many	TRBJ2-1	NA	CASSLTGPYNEQFF	TGTGCCAGCAGCTTAACAGGCCCGTACAATGAGCAGTTCTTC
TRBV14	medium-sized	TRBJ2-3	NA	CASSQEWSTDTQYF	TGTGCCAGCAGCCAAGAATGGAGCACAGATACGCAGTATTTT
TRBV19	many	TRBJ2-2	NA	CASSSYRGTGELFF	TGTGCCAGTAGTAGCTACCGGGGCACCGGGGAGCTGTTTTTT
TRBV4-3	NA	TRBJ2-1	TRBD2	CASSQDGRREGGNNEQFF	TGCGCCAGCAGCCAAGACGGACGGCGGGAGGGTGGAAACAATGAGCAGTTCTTC
TRBV4-2	few	TRBJ2-1	TRBD2	CASSPKYGGNYNEQFF	TGTGCCAGCAGCCCCAAGTACGGGGGGAACTACAATGAGCAGTTCTTC
TRBV5-1	many	TRBJ2-7	TRBD2	CASSLSGRSSYEQYF	TGCGCCAGCAGCTTGTCCGGGAGGAGCTCCTACGAGCAGTACTTC
TRBV7-2	few	TRBJ2-7	NA	CASSFRSSREQYF	TGTGCCAGCAGCTTCCGATCTTCTAGGGAGCAGTACTTC
TRBV7-2	NA	TRBJ1-2	TRBD1	CASSRTGGSFYGYTF	TGTGCCAGCAGCCGGACAGGGGGCTCCTTCTATGGCTACACCTTC
TRBV20-1	NA	TRBJ2-2	NA	CSATNPNTGELFF	TGCAGTGCTACTAACCCCAACACCGGGGAGCTGTTTTTT
TRBV4-1	many	TRBJ1-3	NA	CASSQFPLGFAGNTIYF	TGCGCCAGCAGCCAATTCCCATTGGGGTTCGCCGGAAACACCATATATTTT
TRBV12-3/TRBV12-4	many	TRBJ1-1	NA	CASSLGFQNTEAFF	TGTGCCAGCAGTTTAGGGTTTCAGAACACTGAAGCTTTCTTT
TRBV30	many	TRBJ1-1	NA	CAWRANTEAFF	TGTGCCTGGAGAGCTAACACTGAAGCTTTCTTT
TRBV7-9	many	TRBJ1-1	NA	CASSKKGEGRNTEAFF	TGTGCCAGCAGCAAAAAGGGGGAGGGTCGTAACACTGAAGCTTTCTTT
TRBV20-1	many	TRBJ1-5	NA	CSATRGSQPQHF	TGCAGTGCTACTAGGGGATCTCAGCCCCAGCATTTT
TRBV12-3/TRBV12-4	many	TRBJ1-2	NA	CASSLEGTVFYGYTF	TGTGCCAGCAGTTTAGAGGGTACAGTATTCTATGGCTACACCTTC
TRBV7-9	many	TRBJ2-1	NA	CASSLRLNEQFF	TGTGCCAGCAGCTTAAGGCTGAATGAGCAGTTCTTC
TRBV27	many	TRBJ2-5	NA	CASSLLSPIRSYQETQYF	TGTGCCAGCAGTCTCCTCTCGCCCATTCGTTCATACCAAGAGACCCAGTACTTC
TRBV7-3	many	TRBJ1-3	NA	CASSLARGNTIYF	TGTGCCAGCAGCTTGGCCCGGGGAAACACCATATATTTT
TRBV4-3	many	TRBJ1-1	NA	CASSQEKPRGSTEAFF	TGCGCCAGCAGCCAAGAAAAACCCAGAGGGAGCACTGAAGCTTTCTTT
TRBV11-2	many	TRBJ2-3	NA	CASSLVSGARDTQFF	TGTGCCAGCAGCTTAGTTTCAGGCGCACGAGATACGCAGTTTTTT
TRBV7-3	many	TRBJ2-2	NA	CASSRSNTGELFF	TGTGCCAGCAGCCGAAGCAACACCGGGGAGCTGTTTTTT
TRBV7-2	many	TRBJ2-1	TRBD2	CASSLLAGVSNEQFF	TGTGCCAGCAGCTTACTAGCGGGAGTGTCAAATGAGCAGTTCTTC
TRBV11-2	medium-sized	TRBJ2-4	NA	CASSLESQAIQYF	TGTGCCAGCAGCTTAGAATCACAGGCCATTCAGTACTTC
TRBV12-3/TRBV12-4	NA	TRBJ1-1	NA	CASSFRAGSDTEAFF	TGTGCCAGCAGTTTTCGGGCAGGTAGTGACACTGAAGCTTTCTTT
TRBV5-4	many	TRBJ1-2	NA	CASSPPPGSERYGYTF	TGTGCCAGCAGCCCACCTCCAGGGTCCGAGCGCTATGGCTACACCTTC
TRBV28	few	TRBJ2-2	TRBD2	CASKGTTGPGELFF	TGTGCCAGCAAGGGGACTACAGGTCCCGGGGAGCTGTTTTTT
TRBV20-1	many	TRBJ2-7	TRBD2	CSAPGLAGGPGAYEQYF	TGCAGTGCTCCGGGACTAGCGGGAGGGCCGGGGGCCTACGAGCAGTACTTC
TRBV7-2	many	TRBJ2-5	NA	CASSWPRGAGRETQYF	TGTGCCAGCAGCTGGCCTAGAGGGGCAGGCAGAGAGACCCAGTACTTC
TRBV10-3	few	TRBJ2-3	TRBD2	CAISAKLAGVADTQYF	TGTGCCATCAGTGCTAAACTAGCGGGAGTTGCAGATACGCAGTATTTT
TRBV18	many	TRBJ1-5	NA	CASSPERGIQPQHF	TGTGCCAGCTCACCAGAAAGGGGGATTCAGCCCCAGCATTTT